This TCR beta chain stems from a study of CD8+ T cells in alopecia areata. Extracted RNA was reverse transcribed, and the resulting cDNA served as sequencing template. Using immunoSEQ multiplex PCR, the repertoire was profiled, and TCRdb retains in-frame clones only, with some absent. The sample holds about 190,000 clones, about 60% seen once. Treatment defined: oral pan-JAK inhibitor, 5-10 mg twice daily. V lost 10 bases, J lost 4 bases, and 17 bases lay in between. The CDR3 length is 14 residues. Germline CDR1 is ENHRY and CDR2 is SYGVKD. The sample in question was CD4+ T cells sorted from blood, obtained at week 4, from a patient treated with tofacitinib. This receptor was identified in a human donor with alopecia areata. This sequence joins TRBV10-3 and TRBJ2-1; tentatively, D is TRBD1 or TRBD2 (5 bases each). CDR3 region: CATATGTEYNEQFF. Written as DNA, the CDR3 is TGTGCCACAGCGACCGGGACGGAATACAATGAGCAGTTCTTC.